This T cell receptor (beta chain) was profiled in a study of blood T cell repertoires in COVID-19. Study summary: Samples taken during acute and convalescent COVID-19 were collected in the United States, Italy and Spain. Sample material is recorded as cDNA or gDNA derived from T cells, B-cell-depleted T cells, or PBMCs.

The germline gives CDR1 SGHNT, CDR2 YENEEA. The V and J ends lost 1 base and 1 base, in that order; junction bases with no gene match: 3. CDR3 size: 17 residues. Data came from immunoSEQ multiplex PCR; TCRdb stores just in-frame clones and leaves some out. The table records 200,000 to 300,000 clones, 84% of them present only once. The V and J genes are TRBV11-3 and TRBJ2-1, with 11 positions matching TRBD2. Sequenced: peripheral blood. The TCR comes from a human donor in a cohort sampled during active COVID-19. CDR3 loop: CASSLGTSGHSYNEQFF. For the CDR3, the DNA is TGTGCCAGCAGCTTAGGGACTAGCGGGCATTCCTACAATGAGCAGTTCTTC. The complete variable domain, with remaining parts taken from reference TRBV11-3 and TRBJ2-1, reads EAGVVQSPRYKIIEKKQPVAFWCNPISGHNTLYWYLQNLGQGPELLIRYENEEAVDDSQLPKDRFSAERLKGVDSTLKIQPAELGDSAVYLCASSLGTSGHSYNEQFFGPGTRLTVL.